This TCR beta chain was captured by sequencing in a study of cytomegalovirus exposure and HLA in healthy donors. V gave up 5 bases and J gave up 0 bases, with 10 bases separating them. This CDR3 has 15 residues. Germline V gives CDR1 MNHEY, CDR2 SVGAGI. It was with 60 Vbeta and 13 Jbeta primers that the PCR ran. Sequenced by immunoSEQ multiplex PCR; TCRdb stores in-frame clones only, minus some. This sample carries under 200,000 clones, 77% of them seen once, and the ten largest clones take 7.4%. The chain joins TRBV6-5 to TRBJ1-4, with D maybe TRBD1 (6 bases). This sequence was found in a male donor in good health and CMV-seropositive. Specimen: PBMCs. The CDR3 bases are TGTGCCAGCAGTCGTCGGACAGCAACTAATGAAAAACTGTTTTTT. Amino acid sequence: CASSRRTATNEKLFF.